These T cell receptor beta chains were read from a single sample in a study of cytomegalovirus exposure and HLA in healthy donors. TCRdb's copy holds only in-frame clones and misses some; the assay was immunoSEQ multiplex PCR. The sample lists 160,000 or so clones, over 65% seen once, with 4% to 5% in the top ten. Sequenced material: PBMCs. The receptors stem from a man younger than 35 in good health and CMV-seropositive. Both conserved end residues are part of each CDR3. D genes are given only for firm matches. The size field is filled for only some rows; it gives once, few, many or a size class.

clone size	J gene	V gene	D gene	CDR3 protein	CDR3 DNA
-	TRBJ2-5	TRBV7-9	-	CASSLAHSGVEETQYF	TGTGCCAGCAGCTTAGCTCATTCCGGGGTTGAAGAGACCCAGTACTTC
few	TRBJ1-2	TRBV4-1	-	CASSQVGQGGLGYTF	TGCGCCAGCAGCCAAGTGGGGCAGGGAGGACTCGGCTACACCTTC
-	TRBJ1-1	TRBV7-8	-	CASSLDWAGFITEAFF	TGTGCCAGCAGCTTAGATTGGGCGGGGTTTATTACTGAAGCTTTCTTT
few	TRBJ1-2	TRBV6-4	TRBD1	CASRPGQGNGYTF	TGTGCCAGCAGGCCGGGACAGGGTAATGGCTACACCTTC
few	TRBJ2-3	TRBV6-1	-	CASSETYTDTQYF	TGTGCCAGCAGTGAAACATACACAGATACGCAGTATTTT
-	TRBJ1-5	TRBV23-1	-	CASSHPREGFNQPQHF	TGCGCCAGCAGTCACCCGAGGGAGGGGTTCAATCAGCCCCAGCATTTT
-	TRBJ2-1	TRBV10-3	TRBD2	CAIRLAASNEQFF	TGTGCCATCAGGCTAGCGGCTTCCAATGAGCAGTTCTTC
few	TRBJ1-1	TRBV28	TRBD1	CASSSGQMNTEAFF	TGTGCCAGCAGTTCGGGACAGATGAACACTGAAGCTTTCTTT
-	TRBJ2-3	TRBV6-6	-	CASSYSIGRGDTQYF	TGTGCCAGCAGTTACTCGATCGGGAGAGGGGATACGCAGTATTTT
-	TRBJ2-3	TRBV15	TRBD2	CATSRTAGTDTQYF	TGTGCCACCAGCAGGACAGCGGGGACAGATACGCAGTATTTT
-	TRBJ2-2	TRBV7-9	TRBD2	CASSPGLAGNTGELFF	TGTGCCAGCAGCCCGGGACTAGCGGGGAACACCGGGGAGCTGTTTTTT
few	TRBJ1-1	TRBV5-1	-	CATPGGRSKNRAFF	TGCGCCACCCCGGGGGGGAGGTCGAAGAATAGGGCTTTCTTT
once	TRBJ2-3	TRBV5-1	TRBD2	CASREGGADTQYF	TGCGCCAGCCGGGAGGGCGGGGCAGATACGCAGTATTTT
-	TRBJ2-1	TRBV28	TRBD2	CASKGNRGTSGAYNEQFF	TGTGCCAGCAAGGGGAACAGGGGGACTAGCGGGGCCTACAATGAGCAGTTCTTC
-	TRBJ1-2	TRBV5-6	-	CASSLDQGLYGYTF	TGTGCCAGCAGCTTGGACCAGGGGTTATATGGCTACACCTTC
-	TRBJ2-5	TRBV6-1	TRBD1	CASSEATGLGTQYF	TGTGCCAGCAGTGAAGCGACAGGGTTAGGGACCCAGTACTTC
few	TRBJ2-5	TRBV6-1	TRBD2	CASSLAGGPETQYF	TGTGCCAGCAGCCTAGCGGGAGGGCCGGAGACCCAGTACTTC
once	TRBJ1-2	TRBV29-1	-	CSVVVPADYGYTF	TGCAGCGTTGTAGTCCCCGCGGACTATGGCTACACCTTC
once	TRBJ2-5	TRBV5-1	-	CASTSAGARETQYF	TGCGCCAGCACTTCGGCAGGGGCGAGGGAGACCCAGTACTTC
-	TRBJ1-1	TRBV19	TRBD1	CASTTPGGGVEAFF	TGTGCCAGTACCACACCGGGAGGGGGCGTCGAAGCTTTCTTT
-	TRBJ2-2	TRBV29-1	TRBD2	CSAGGVPGELFF	TGCAGCGCCGGGGGGGTCCCCGGGGAGCTGTTTTTT
-	TRBJ2-4	TRBV5-4	-	CASSLETASKNIQYF	TGTGCCAGCAGCTTGGAGACAGCCTCCAAAAACATTCAGTACTTC
-	TRBJ2-2	TRBV2	TRBD2	CASSYIGGANTGELFF	TGTGCCAGCAGTTACATCGGGGGGGCCAACACCGGGGAGCTGTTTTTT
-	TRBJ2-1	TRBV11-3	TRBD1	CASSGTGGTYNEQFF	TGTGCCAGCAGTGGGACAGGGGGTACCTACAATGAGCAGTTCTTC
-	TRBJ1-1	TRBV5-1	-	CASSLRRGDTEAFF	TGCGCCAGCAGCTTGCGTAGGGGTGACACTGAAGCTTTCTTT
-	TRBJ1-2	TRBV19	-	CASSSGTPYGYTF	TGTGCCAGTAGTTCTGGGACACCATATGGCTACACCTTC
-	TRBJ1-2	TRBV7-2	-	CASSSGVQSYGYTF	TGTGCCAGCAGCTCCGGGGTACAAAGTTATGGCTACACCTTC
-	TRBJ1-2	TRBV19	-	CASSREGGLIDYGYTF	TGTGCCAGTAGTCGGGAGGGTGGGTTAATTGATTATGGCTACACCTTC